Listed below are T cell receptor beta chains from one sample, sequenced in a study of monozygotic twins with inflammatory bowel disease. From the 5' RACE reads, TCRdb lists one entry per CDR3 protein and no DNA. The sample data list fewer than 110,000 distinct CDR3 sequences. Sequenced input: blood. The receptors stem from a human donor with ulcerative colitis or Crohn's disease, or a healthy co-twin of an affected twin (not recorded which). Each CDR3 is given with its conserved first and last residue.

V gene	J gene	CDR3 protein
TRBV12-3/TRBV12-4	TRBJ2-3	CASSQGQGPRDTQYF
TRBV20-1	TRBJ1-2	CSARIASGALGYTF
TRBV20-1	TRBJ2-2	CSAGDRGGGELFF
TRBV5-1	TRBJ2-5	CASSLVRETIQETQYF
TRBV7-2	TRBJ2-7	CASSFSGEQYF
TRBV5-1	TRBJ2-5	CASSLRFSAQETQYF
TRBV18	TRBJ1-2	CDSSPVGQGDYGYTF
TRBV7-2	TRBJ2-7	CASTRDPSSYEQYF
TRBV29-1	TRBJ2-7	CSVDSGSSYEQYF
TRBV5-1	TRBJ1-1	CASSWDGQGSTEAFF
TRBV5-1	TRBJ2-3	CASTYRAGSTDTQYF
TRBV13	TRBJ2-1	CASSDRGGGWYNEQFF
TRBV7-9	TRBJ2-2	CASSLNQGETGELFF
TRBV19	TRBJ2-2	CASRSLDGNTGELFF
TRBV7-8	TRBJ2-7	CASSLDETSYEQYF
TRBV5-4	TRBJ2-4	CASSPGTGAPKNIQYF
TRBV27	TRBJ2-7	CASSRLAGEQYF
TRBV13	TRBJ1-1	CASSFSGTGGTEAFF
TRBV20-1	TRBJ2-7	CSARPPGGTGTFYEQYF
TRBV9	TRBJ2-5	CASSVGVESQETQYF
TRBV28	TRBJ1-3	CASSFRTVSGNTIYF
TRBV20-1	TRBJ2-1	CSARDHVRDNEQFF
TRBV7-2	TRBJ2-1	CASSLLVASYNEQFF
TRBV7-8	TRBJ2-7	CASSLSRREIGYEQYF
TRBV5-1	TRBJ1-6	CASSRDTSGNSPLHF
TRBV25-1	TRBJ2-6	CASSEGLAGVASGANVLTF
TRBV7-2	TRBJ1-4	CASSRGLGEKLFF
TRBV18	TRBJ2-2	CASSLRRGGELFF
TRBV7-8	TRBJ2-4	CASSSPPTGYIQYF
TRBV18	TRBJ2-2	CASSAGTGITGELFF
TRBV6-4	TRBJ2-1	CASSPDIYYNEQFF
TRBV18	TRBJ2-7	CASSPPVARVAYEQYF